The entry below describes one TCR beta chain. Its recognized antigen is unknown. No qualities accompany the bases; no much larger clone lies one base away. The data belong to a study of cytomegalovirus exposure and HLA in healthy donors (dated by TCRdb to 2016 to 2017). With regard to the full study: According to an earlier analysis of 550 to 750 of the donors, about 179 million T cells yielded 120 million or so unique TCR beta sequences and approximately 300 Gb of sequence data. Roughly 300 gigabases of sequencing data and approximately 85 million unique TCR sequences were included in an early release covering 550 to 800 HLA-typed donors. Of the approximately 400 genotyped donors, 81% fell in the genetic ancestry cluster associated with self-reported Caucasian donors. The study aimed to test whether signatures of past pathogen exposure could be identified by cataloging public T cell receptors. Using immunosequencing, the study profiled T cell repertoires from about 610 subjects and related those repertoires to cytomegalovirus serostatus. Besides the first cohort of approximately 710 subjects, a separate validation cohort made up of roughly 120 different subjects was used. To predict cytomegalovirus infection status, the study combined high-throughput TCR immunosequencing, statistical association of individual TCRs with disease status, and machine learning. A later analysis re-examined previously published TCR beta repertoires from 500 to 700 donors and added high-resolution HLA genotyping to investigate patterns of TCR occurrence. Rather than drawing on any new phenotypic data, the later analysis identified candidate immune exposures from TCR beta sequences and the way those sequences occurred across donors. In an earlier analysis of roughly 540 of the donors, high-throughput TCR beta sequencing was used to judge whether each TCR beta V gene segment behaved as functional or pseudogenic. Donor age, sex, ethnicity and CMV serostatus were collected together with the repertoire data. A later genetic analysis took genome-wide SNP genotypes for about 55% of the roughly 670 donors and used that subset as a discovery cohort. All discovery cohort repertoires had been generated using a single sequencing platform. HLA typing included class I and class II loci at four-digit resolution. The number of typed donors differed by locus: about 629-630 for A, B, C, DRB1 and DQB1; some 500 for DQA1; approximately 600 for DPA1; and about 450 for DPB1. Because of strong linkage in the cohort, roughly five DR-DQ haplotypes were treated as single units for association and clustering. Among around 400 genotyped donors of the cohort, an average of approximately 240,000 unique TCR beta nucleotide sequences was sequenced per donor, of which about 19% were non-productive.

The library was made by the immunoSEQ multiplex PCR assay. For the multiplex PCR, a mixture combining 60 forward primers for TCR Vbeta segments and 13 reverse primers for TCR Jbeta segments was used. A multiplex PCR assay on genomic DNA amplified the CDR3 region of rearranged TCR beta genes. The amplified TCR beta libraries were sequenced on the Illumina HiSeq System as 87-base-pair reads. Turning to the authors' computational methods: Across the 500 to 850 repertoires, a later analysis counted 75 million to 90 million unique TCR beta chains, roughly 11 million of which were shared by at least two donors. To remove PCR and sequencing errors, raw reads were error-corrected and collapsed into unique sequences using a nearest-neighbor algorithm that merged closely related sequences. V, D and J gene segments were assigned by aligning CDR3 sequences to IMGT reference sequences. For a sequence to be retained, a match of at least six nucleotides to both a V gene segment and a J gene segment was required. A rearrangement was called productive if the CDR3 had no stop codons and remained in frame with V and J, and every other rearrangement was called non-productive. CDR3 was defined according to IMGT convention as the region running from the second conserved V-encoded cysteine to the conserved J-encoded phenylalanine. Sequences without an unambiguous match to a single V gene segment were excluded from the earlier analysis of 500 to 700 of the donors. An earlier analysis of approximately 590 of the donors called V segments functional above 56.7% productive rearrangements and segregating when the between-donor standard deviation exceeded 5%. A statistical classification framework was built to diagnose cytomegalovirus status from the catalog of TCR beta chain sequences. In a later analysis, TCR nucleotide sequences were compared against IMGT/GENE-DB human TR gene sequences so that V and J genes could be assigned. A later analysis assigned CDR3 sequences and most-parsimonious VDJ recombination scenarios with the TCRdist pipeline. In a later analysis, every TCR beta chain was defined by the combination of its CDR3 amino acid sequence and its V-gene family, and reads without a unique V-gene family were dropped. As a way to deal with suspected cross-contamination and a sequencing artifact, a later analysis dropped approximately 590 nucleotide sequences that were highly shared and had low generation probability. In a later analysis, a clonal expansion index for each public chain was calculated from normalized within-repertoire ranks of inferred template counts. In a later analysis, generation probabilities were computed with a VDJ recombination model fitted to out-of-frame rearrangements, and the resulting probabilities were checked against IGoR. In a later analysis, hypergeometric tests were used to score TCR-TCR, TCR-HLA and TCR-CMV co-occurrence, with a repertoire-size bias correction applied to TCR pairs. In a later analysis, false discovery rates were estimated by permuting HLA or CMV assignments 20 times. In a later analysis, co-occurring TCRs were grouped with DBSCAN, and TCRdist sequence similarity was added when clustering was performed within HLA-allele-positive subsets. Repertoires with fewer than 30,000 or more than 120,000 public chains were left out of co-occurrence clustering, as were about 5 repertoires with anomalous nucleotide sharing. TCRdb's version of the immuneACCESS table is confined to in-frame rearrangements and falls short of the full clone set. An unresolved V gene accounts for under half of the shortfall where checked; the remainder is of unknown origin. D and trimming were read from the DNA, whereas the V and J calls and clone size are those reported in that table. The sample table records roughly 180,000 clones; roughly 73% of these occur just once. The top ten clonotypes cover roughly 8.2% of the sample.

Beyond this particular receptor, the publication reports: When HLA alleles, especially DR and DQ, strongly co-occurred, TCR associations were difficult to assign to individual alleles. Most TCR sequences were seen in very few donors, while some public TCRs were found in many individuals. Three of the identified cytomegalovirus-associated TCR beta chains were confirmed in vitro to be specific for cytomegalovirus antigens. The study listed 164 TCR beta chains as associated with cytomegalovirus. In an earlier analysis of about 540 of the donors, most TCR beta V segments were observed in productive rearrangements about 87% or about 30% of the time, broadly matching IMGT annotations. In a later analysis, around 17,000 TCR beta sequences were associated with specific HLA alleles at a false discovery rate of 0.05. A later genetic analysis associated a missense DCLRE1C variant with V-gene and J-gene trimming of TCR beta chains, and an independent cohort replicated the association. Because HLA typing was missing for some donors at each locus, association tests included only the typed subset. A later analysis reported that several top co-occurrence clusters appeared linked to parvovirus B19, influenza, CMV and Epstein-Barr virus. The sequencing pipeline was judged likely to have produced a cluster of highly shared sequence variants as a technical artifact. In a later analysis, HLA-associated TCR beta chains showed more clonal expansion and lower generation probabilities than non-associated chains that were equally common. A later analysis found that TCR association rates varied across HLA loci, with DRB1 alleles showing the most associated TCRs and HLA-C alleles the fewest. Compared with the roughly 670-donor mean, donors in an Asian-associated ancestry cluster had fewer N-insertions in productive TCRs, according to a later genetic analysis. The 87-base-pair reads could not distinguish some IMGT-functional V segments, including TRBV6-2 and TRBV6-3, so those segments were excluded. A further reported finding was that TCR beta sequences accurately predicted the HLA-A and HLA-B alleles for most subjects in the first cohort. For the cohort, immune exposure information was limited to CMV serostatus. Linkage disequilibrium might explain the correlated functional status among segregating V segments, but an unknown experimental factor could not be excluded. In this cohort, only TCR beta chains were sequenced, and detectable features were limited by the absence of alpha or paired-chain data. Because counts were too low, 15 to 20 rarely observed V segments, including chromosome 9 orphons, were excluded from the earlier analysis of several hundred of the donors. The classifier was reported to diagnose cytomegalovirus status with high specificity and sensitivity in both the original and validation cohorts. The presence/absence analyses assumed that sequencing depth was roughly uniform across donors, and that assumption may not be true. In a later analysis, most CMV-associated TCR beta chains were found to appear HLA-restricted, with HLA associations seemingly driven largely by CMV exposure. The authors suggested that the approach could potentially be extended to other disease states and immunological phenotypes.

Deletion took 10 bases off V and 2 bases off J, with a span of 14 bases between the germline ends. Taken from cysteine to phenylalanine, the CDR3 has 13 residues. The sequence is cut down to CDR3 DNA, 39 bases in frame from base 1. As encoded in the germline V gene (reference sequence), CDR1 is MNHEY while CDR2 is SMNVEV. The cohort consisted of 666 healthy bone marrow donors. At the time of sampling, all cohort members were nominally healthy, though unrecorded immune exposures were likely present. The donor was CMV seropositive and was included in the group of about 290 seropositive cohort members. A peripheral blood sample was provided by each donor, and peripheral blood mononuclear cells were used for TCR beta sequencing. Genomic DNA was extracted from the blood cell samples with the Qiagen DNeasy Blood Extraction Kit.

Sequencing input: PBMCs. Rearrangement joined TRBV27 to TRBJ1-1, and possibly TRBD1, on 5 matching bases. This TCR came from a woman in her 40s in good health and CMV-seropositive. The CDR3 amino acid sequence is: CATQDSANTEAFF. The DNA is TGTGCCACCCAAGACAGCGCAAACACTGAAGCTTTCTTT.